This T cell receptor beta chain was obtained from a study of tumor-infiltrating lymphocytes in primary liver carcinoma. For the study at large: Staging placed the tumors at T1-T3 N0M0, and they measured roughly 4.2 to 11 cm across. Each sample had roughly 3.65 to 7.5 million productive TCRbeta reads regardless of tissue type.

It was from roughly 20-30 mg of unsorted bulk tissue that RNA and DNA were co-extracted. TCR beta cDNA was prepared out of 500 ng total RNA by means of a constant-region primer. Three nested multiplex PCR rounds, a slightly modified ARM-PCR, produced the libraries for TCR beta. TRBV1-TRBV30 forward primers paired with a C-beta reverse primer drove the first two PCR rounds, about 10 cycles each. TCRdb re-analysed the multiplex PCR reads in MiXCR, keeping a single row per CDR3 protein. Of about 78,000 distinct CDR3 sequences in the sample, roughly three quarters are singletons; the top ten hold 28%. Study-wide findings and caveats: Against blood, tumors held a significantly higher top-250-clone fraction (p = 0.039).

Note on this clonotype: Its specificity is not known. The junction shows a germline mismatch at one end, possibly a read error.

This CDR3 has 15 residues. Germline V gene sequence: CDR1 SGHAT, CDR2 FQDESV (reference sequence). The J gene is TRBJ1-1, the V gene TRBV11-1; D uncertain. The sequence was obtained from a man aged 40-49 years with primary liver carcinoma and hepatitis B virus infection. The sequenced sample was liver tumor tissue from sampling region 4. Subset denoted: tumor region T4, right-lateral pole. The CDR3 DNA reads as TGCACCAGCAGCCTTCAGACTGCAGAGAACACTGAAGCTTTCTTT. It encodes CTSSLQTAENTEAFF. Drawing the rest from reference TRBV11-1 and TRBJ1-1, the complete variable domain is EAEVAQSPRYKITEKSQAVAFWCDPISGHATLYWYRQILGQGPELLVQFQDESVVDDSQLPKDRFSAERLKGVDSTLKIQPAELGDSAMYLCTSSLQTAENTEAFFGQGTRLTVV.